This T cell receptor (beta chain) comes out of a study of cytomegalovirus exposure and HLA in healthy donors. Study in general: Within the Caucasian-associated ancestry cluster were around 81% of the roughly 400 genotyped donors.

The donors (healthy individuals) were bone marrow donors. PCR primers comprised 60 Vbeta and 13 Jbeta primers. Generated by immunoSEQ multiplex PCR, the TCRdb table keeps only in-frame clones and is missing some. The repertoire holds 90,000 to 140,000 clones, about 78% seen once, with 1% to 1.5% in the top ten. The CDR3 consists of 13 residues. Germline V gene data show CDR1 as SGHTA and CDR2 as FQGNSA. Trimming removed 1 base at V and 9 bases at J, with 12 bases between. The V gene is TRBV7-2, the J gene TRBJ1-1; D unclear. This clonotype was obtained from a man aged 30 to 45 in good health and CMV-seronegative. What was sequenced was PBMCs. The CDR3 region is CASSLGPGEQAFF. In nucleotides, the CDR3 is TGTGCCAGCAGCTTAGGTCCCGGGGAGCAAGCTTTCTTT.